The 21 T cell receptor beta chains presented below share a single source sample, sequenced in a study of blood T cells in healthy people across ages. Combining a sample-barcoded 5' primer with a J-beta primer mix, a second PCR ran for 7 to 11 cycles. TCRdb analysed the 5' RACE reads with MiXCR anew, one entry per CDR3 protein. The sample has hundreds of thousands of distinct CDR3 sequences, approximately 44% seen once. The sequencing sample was made of blood. The receptors derive from a man between 60 and 75 years old in good health.

The table lists this clonotype with a few counts. The chain recombines TRBV12-3 or TRBV12-4 with TRBJ2-1; tentative D call: TRBD2 (5 bases). V lost 7 bases and J 5 bases, leaving 9 bases between the germline ends. CDR3 length: 12 residues. For the CDR3, the DNA is TGTGCCAGCAAGGTAGCGCACAATGAGCAGTTCTTC. Protein: CASKVAHNEQFF.

This clonotype has only a few counts. The gene calls are TRBV2 and TRBJ2-5, with 10 bases fitting TRBD2. Trimming took 7 bases from V and 0 from J; bases not matched to a gene: 5. Germline loops: CDR1 SNHLY, CDR2 FYNNEI. The length of the CDR3 is 15 residues. CDR3: CASTRTSGHQETQYF. In nucleotides, the CDR3 is TGTGCCAGCACTCGGACTAGCGGCCACCAAGAGACCCAGTACTTC.

The rearrangement uses TRBV5-1 and TRBJ1-1; D remains unclear. Germline V gene sequence: CDR1 SGHRS, CDR2 YFSETQ. This CDR3 contains 14 residues. Trimming cost V 3 bases and J 1 base, with 10 bases left between them. CDR3 sequence reads: CASSSQLENTEAFF. As DNA, the CDR3 is TGCGCCAGCAGCTCCCAACTTGAGAACACTGAAGCTTTCTTT.

As concerns this clonotype: One end of the junction is discordant with germline, which a read error may explain. The CDR3 protein is CATSEPGTGDLDTQYF. Written as DNA, the CDR3 is TGCGCCACCAGTGAACCCGGGACAGGGGATTTAGATACGCAGTATTTT. V usage is TRBV24-1 and J usage is TRBJ2-3; 10 bases align to TRBD1. This CDR3 region has 16 residues. Germline V lookup: CDR1 KGHDR, CDR2 SFDVKD.

The V call is TRBV29-1, the J call TRBJ1-3; D gene ambiguous. V was shortened by 8 bases and J by 1 base, with 6 bases between the two germline ends. CDR3 size: 11 residues. Germline V lookup: CDR1 SQVTM, CDR2 ANQGSEA. The CDR3 bases are TGCAGCATTCTTTCTGGAAACACCATATATTTT. Protein: CSILSGNTIYF.

This clonotype was seen more than once but under ten times. The chain carries TRBV6-6 and TRBJ2-3, with 8 bases identical to TRBD1. Germline CDR1 and CDR2: MNHNY and SVGAGI (reference sequence). J was trimmed by 3 bases and V by 8 bases; bases with no gene match: 10. The CDR3 loop spans 15 amino acids. The CDR3 loop reads CASRQGPTGTDTQYF. CDR3 sequence (DNA): TGTGCCAGCCGACAGGGGCCCACTGGGACAGATACGCAGTATTTT.

The chain combines TRBV7-2 with TRBJ2-1; 8 bases fit TRBD1. The CDR3 has 15 residues. Germline CDR1 SGHTA, CDR2 FQGNSA. The V segment lost 1 base and the J segment 5 bases; nucleotides outside the gene matches: 4. CDR3 bases: TGTGCCAGCAGCTTAGGGACAGGGCTCAACAATGAGCAGTTCTTC. Translation: CASSLGTGLNNEQFF.

The chain combines TRBV19 with TRBJ2-1; maybe TRBD1 (6 bases). This CDR3 contains 12 residues. V lost 4 bases and J lost 11, with 12 bases in between. The germline V gene has CDR1 LNHDA and CDR2 SQIVND (reference sequence). CDR3: CASSKQGCQQFF. The CDR3 region has the DNA TGTGCCAGTAGTAAACAGGGTTGTCAGCAGTTCTTC.

This clonotype was counted between two and nine times. The V and J genes are TRBV9 and TRBJ2-5, with D perhaps matching TRBD1 (5 bases). This CDR3 has 14 residues. V was pared by 4 bases and J by 5 bases, with 15 bases between. CDR1 SGDLS and CDR2 YYNGEE come from the germline V gene. The CDR3 here is CASSPRASSETQYF. For the CDR3, the DNA is TGTGCCAGCAGCCCCAGGGCGAGTAGTGAGACCCAGTACTTC.

A remark on this clonotype: This sequence may be a read error, since a much larger clone differs from it by one base. J is TRBJ1-2 and V is TRBV20-1; 7 bases agree with TRBD1. CDR1 and CDR2 from the germline V gene are DFQATT and SNEGSKA (reference sequence). The CDR3 runs 14 residues. CDR3: CSARGPGTAYGHTF. The CDR3 DNA follows: TGCAGTGCTAGAGGTCCCGGGACAGCCTATGGCCACACCTTC.

The chain carries TRBV7-2 and TRBJ2-4; maybe TRBD1 (6 bases). Trimming took off 0 bases at V and 0 bases at J, with 12 bases between the two ends. Per germline, CDR1 SGHTA and CDR2 FQGNSA. This CDR3 region has 17 residues. CDR3 nucleotides: TGTGCCAGCAGCTTAGCCTCCAGGGGAATAGCCAAAAACATTCAGTACTTC. Protein product: CASSLASRGIAKNIQYF.

This rearrangement joins TRBV29-1 to TRBJ1-1; 8 nucleotides agree with TRBD1. With 6 bases clipped from V and 5 bases from J, the junction kept 11 bases outside the gene matches. The germline V gene has CDR1 SQVTM and CDR2 ANQGSEA. The CDR3 sequence is 14 residues long. The CDR3 region is CSVEDRQGSTEAFF. As DNA, the CDR3 is TGCAGCGTCGAGGATAGACAGGGGTCAACTGAAGCTTTCTTT.

The V call is TRBV20-1, the J call TRBJ2-7; D may match TRBD1 or TRBD2 (5 bases each). V was pared by 3 bases and J by 4 bases, with 19 bases between. Looked up from germline, CDR1 is DFQATT and CDR2 is SNEGSKA (reference sequence). The CDR3 has 15 residues. The DNA for the CDR3 is TGCAGTGCTAGCTACATGGGGACGGGATCGTACGAGCAGTACTTC. This translates into CSASYMGTGSYEQYF.

V is TRBV7-2 and J is TRBJ2-1; TRBD2 agrees at 7 bases. With V trimmed by 2 bases and J by 7 bases, 8 bases remained unmatched. The germline gives CDR1 SGHTA, CDR2 FQGNSA. The CDR3 covers 15 residues. CDR3 in amino acids: CASSLWGGVSNEQFF. The CDR3 coding sequence is TGTGCCAGCAGCTTATGGGGGGGAGTATCTAATGAGCAGTTCTTC.

The V gene is TRBV6-1, the J gene TRBJ2-7, with TRBD2 matching over 9 bases. The CDR3 runs to 14 residues. Per germline, CDR1 MNHNS and CDR2 SASEGT. With 7 bases clipped from V and 2 bases from J, the junction kept 6 bases outside the gene matches. The CDR3 is CASTDQREAYEQYF. In DNA form, the CDR3 reads TGTGCCAGCACCGACCAGCGGGAGGCCTACGAGCAGTACTTC.

The chain has TRBV20-1 and TRBJ1-2, with D unresolved. The V end lost 0 bases, the J end lost 3 bases, and 17 bases lay between the germline ends. The germline V gene has CDR1 DFQATT and CDR2 SNEGSKA (reference sequence). The CDR3 has 16 amino acids. The CDR3 reads CSARDTVSSPHYGYTF. DNA for the CDR3: TGCAGTGCTAGAGATACGGTCAGTAGTCCCCACTATGGCTACACCTTC.

The gene calls are TRBV3-1 and TRBJ2-1; D remains unclear. V gave up 2 bases and J gave up 9 bases, with 8 bases separating them. CDR3 length: 12 amino acids. The germline V gene has CDR1 LGHDT and CDR2 YNNKEL (reference sequence). The CDR3 here is CASSQRVTEQFF. The DNA for the CDR3 is TGTGCCAGCAGCCAACGTGTCACTGAGCAGTTCTTC.

The chain links TRBV27 to TRBJ1-1, with 8 bases identical to TRBD1. Germline V gene lookup returns CDR1 MNHEY and CDR2 SMNVEV (reference sequence). V lost 8 bases to trimming and J lost 0 bases; unmatched junction nucleotides: 8. The CDR3 covers 15 residues. CDR3 DNA sequence: TGTGCCAGCTGCCGGCAGGGGGCGATGAACACTGAAGCTTTCTTT. Translating it yields CASCRQGAMNTEAFF.

The chain couples TRBV12-5 to TRBJ2-2; D possibly corresponds to TRBD1 (5 bases). There are 17 residues in the CDR3. V was clipped by 4 bases and J by 1 base, with 16 bases between them. Looked up from germline, CDR1 is LGHNT and CDR2 is FRNRAP. The CDR3 reads CASGWLPTARNTGELFF. DNA of the CDR3: TGTGCTAGTGGTTGGCTACCGACAGCGAGGAACACCGGGGAGCTGTTTTTT.

The CDR3 nucleotides read TGTGCCAGCAGCTTAGTTGGGACAGTCCCATCTGGGGCCAACGTCCTGACTTTC. This gives the protein CASSLVGTVPSGANVLTF. The chain carries TRBV11-2 and TRBJ2-6; 7 bases match TRBD1. Unmatched junction bases numbered 7, after V lost 1 base and J lost 1 base. Germline V CDR1 and CDR2: SGHAT, FQNNGV. This CDR3 is built from 18 residues.

This clonotype showed up many times. The rearrangement uses TRBV4-3 and TRBJ1-6, with 7 bases matching TRBD1. V lost 2 bases, J lost 5 bases, and 3 bases stayed unmatched. CDR3 length equals 15 residues. Germline CDR1 LGHNA, CDR2 YSLEER. The CDR3 loop reads CASSQTGTDNSPLHF. For the CDR3, the DNA is TGCGCCAGCAGCCAAACCGGGACAGATAATTCACCCCTCCACTTT.